These T cell receptor beta chains were read from a single sample in a study of T cell changes during pregnancy in multiple sclerosis. TCRdb's table, derived via immunoSEQ multiplex PCR, lists solely in-frame clones and lacks some. The table records tens of thousands of clones, around nine tenths of them present only once. Specimen: CD4+ T cells from peripheral blood mononuclear cells, collected before pregnancy. The receptors were sampled from a female donor with multiple sclerosis, enrolled in a pregnancy study. CDR3s include the opening cysteine and the closing phenylalanine or tryptophan. A D gene is named only where the DNA matches it firmly. Size tells how often a clone was seen (once, few, many) or the class of an expanded clone, and some rows leave it out.

abundance,v_gene,j_gene,d_gene,CDR3nt,CDR3aa
.,TRBV7-2,TRBJ1-1,.,TGTGCCAGCAGCTTAGTCCCAGGCAACACTGAAGCTTTCTTT,CASSLVPGNTEAFF
few,TRBV5-4,TRBJ1-2,.,TGTGCCAGCAGCCCCGGCCGACAGTATGGCTACACCTTC,CASSPGRQYGYTF
few,TRBV5-6,TRBJ2-3,TRBD2,TGTGCCAGCAGCGGGGGACTAGCGAGCACAGATACGCAGTATTTT,CASSGGLASTDTQYF
.,TRBV13,TRBJ1-1,TRBD1,TGTGCCAGCAGCAACTCCAGGGGGCTGGGAACTGAAGCTTTCTTT,CASSNSRGLGTEAFF
.,TRBV7-9,TRBJ2-5,TRBD2,TGTGCCAGCAGCCCGGGAGGGACTATTCAAGAGACCCAGTACTTC,CASSPGGTIQETQYF
.,TRBV28,TRBJ1-3,.,TGTGCCAGCAGTGGAGCCAGCTCTGGAAACACCATATATTTT,CASSGASSGNTIYF
.,TRBV4-3,TRBJ1-5,.,TGCGCCAGCAGCCACCCCAGCGGGGAGGGCTGGAATCAGCCCCAGCATTTT,CASSHPSGEGWNQPQHF
.,TRBV6-5,TRBJ2-5,.,TGTGCCAGCAGAAATACCGGGAACACGCCAGAGACCCAGTACTTC,CASRNTGNTPETQYF
once,TRBV19,TRBJ1-2,TRBD1,TGTGCCAGTAGTATCGCCGGGACAGGGGGGAAGGTAGATGGCTACACCTTC,CASSIAGTGGKVDGYTF
.,TRBV5-6,TRBJ2-7,TRBD2,TGTGCCAGCAGCTTGCTAGCGGGACGGTACGAGCAGTACTTC,CASSLLAGRYEQYF
.,TRBV21-1,TRBJ1-5,.,TGTGCCAGCAGGGCGGGGCAGGGAGGCAATCAGCCCCAGCATTTT,CASRAGQGGNQPQHF
.,TRBV25-1,TRBJ2-3,TRBD2,TGTGCCAGCAGGCTTAGCGGGACTGGCACAGATACGCAGTATTTT,CASRLSGTGTDTQYF
.,TRBV15,TRBJ2-5,.,TGTGCCACCAGCAGAGATAGGAGGGTGCGGGAGACCCAGTACTTC,CATSRDRRVRETQYF
once,TRBV7-9,TRBJ1-3,TRBD1,TGTGCCAGCAGTGGGACAGACCGGCTCTCTGGAAACACCATATATTTT,CASSGTDRLSGNTIYF
.,TRBV5-6,TRBJ2-2,TRBD2,TGTGCCAGCAGCCCCCTCACCGGGAGGTCTGGCCCCGGGGAGCTGTTTTTT,CASSPLTGRSGPGELFF
few,TRBV28,TRBJ2-7,TRBD1,TGTGCCAGCAGGCCGACAGGGGCGTACGAGCAGTACTTC,CASRPTGAYEQYF
.,TRBV27,TRBJ2-1,.,TGTGCCAGCACCGACCTCGGGAGTGGCGATGAGCAGTTCTTC,CASTDLGSGDEQFF
.,TRBV7-9,TRBJ2-5,.,TGTGCCAGCAGCTTACGGGGGAGAGAGACCCAGTACTTC,CASSLRGRETQYF
.,TRBV6-5,TRBJ1-2,TRBD1,TGTGCCAGCAAGAAGGACAGGGGGCTGAGTGATGGCTACACCTTC,CASKKDRGLSDGYTF
.,TRBV7-2,TRBJ1-3,.,TGTGCCAGCAGCTTAGCCCCCCTCCGATCTAAGTACTCTGGAAACACCATATATTTT,CASSLAPLRSKYSGNTIYF
.,TRBV28,TRBJ2-2,TRBD1,TGTGCCAGCAGTTTTGTTTCCGGACAGGGGTTTTCCGGGGAGCTGTTTTTT,CASSFVSGQGFSGELFF
.,TRBV28,TRBJ2-7,TRBD2,TGTGCCAGCAGTTTAAGACTAGCGGGATTGGACGAGCAGTACTTC,CASSLRLAGLDEQYF
.,TRBV29-1,TRBJ1-3,TRBD1,TGCAGCGTCGGGACAGGGGGCTCTGGAAACACCATATATTTT,CSVGTGGSGNTIYF
.,TRBV7-7,TRBJ1-1,.,TGTGCCAGCAGCTCCGGTTCGGTGAACACTGAAGCTTTCTTT,CASSSGSVNTEAFF
.,TRBV20-1,TRBJ2-3,.,TGCAGTGCTAGTTTCGAGGGTACGCAGTATTTT,CSASFEGTQYF
.,TRBV27,TRBJ1-2,.,TGTGCCAGCGGAGTTAACTATGGCTACACCTTC,CASGVNYGYTF
.,TRBV30,TRBJ2-5,.,TGTGCCTGGAGTGTACTTCCTAGGCAGGAGACCCAGTACTTC,CAWSVLPRQETQYF
once,TRBV2,TRBJ2-7,TRBD1,TGTGCCAGCAGTGTCGGGACAGGGTCTTACGAGCAGTACTTC,CASSVGTGSYEQYF
.,TRBV5-5,TRBJ1-5,.,TGTGCCAGCAGCTTAGGAGACAGTGTCAGCAATCAGCCCCAGCATTTT,CASSLGDSVSNQPQHF
.,TRBV20-1,TRBJ2-1,.,TGCAGTGCTATACGGGAGCAGTTCTTC,CSAIREQFF
once,TRBV28,TRBJ2-7,.,TGTGCCAGCAGTCTAGACGTATCCTACGAGCAGTACTTC,CASSLDVSYEQYF
.,TRBV6-1,TRBJ1-2,TRBD1,TGTGCCAGCAGTGGCCGGGACAGAGCTAACTATGGCTACACCTTC,CASSGRDRANYGYTF
.,TRBV9,TRBJ2-1,TRBD2,TGTGCCAGCAGCGAACTAGCGGGACTCTACAATGAGCAGTTCTTC,CASSELAGLYNEQFF
.,TRBV5-1,TRBJ1-1,.,TGCGCCAGCAGCTTGGGTCTAACCTCGGGCACTGAAGCTTTCTTT,CASSLGLTSGTEAFF
.,TRBV7-9,TRBJ1-2,.,TGTGCCAGCAGCATCCCGCGGAGGGGGGGGTATGGCTACACCTTC,CASSIPRRGGYGYTF
.,TRBV19,TRBJ2-2,TRBD2,TGTGCCACTTCAGTGGCGGGAGGAGGTTCCGGGGAGCTGTTTTTT,CATSVAGGGSGELFF
.,TRBV25-1,TRBJ2-3,.,TGTGCCAGCAGCCCGGGGGTTTTCACAGATACGCAGTATTTT,CASSPGVFTDTQYF
.,TRBV6-5,TRBJ1-1,.,TGTGCCAGCACCACCGGGGGACTTCGGACTGAAGCTTTCTTT,CASTTGGLRTEAFF
.,TRBV5-4,TRBJ2-7,.,TGTGCCAGCACTTTGAGAGGGGGACCACGCTACGAGCAGTACTTC,CASTLRGGPRYEQYF
few,TRBV4-3,TRBJ2-7,TRBD2,TGCGCCAGCAGCCAATGGCTAGCGGGGCCCTACGAGCAGTACTTC,CASSQWLAGPYEQYF
.,TRBV27,TRBJ1-6,.,TGTGCCAGCAGTTTATGGGCCAATTCACCCCTCCACTTT,CASSLWANSPLHF
.,TRBV28,TRBJ1-1,.,TGTGCCAGCAGGCGGGGGGGGTTCATGAACACTGAAGCTTTCTTT,CASRRGGFMNTEAFF
.,TRBV5-1,TRBJ1-1,.,TGCGCCAGCAGCTTGAGAGCCGGGGGGCGAAACACTGAAGCTTTCTTT,CASSLRAGGRNTEAFF
.,TRBV7-2,TRBJ1-6,.,TGTGCCAGCAGCTTAGGTATGAATTCACCCCTCCACTTT,CASSLGMNSPLHF
.,TRBV7-2,TRBJ2-1,TRBD2,TGTGCCAGCAGCTCCCCCGGACTAGCGGGGGGGTTCGGGGAGCAGTTCTTC,CASSSPGLAGGFGEQFF
.,TRBV1,TRBJ2-7,.,TGCACCAGCCCCCTTAGCGGGTCTGCCTCCTACGAGCAGTACTTC,CTSPLSGSASYEQYF
.,TRBV19,TRBJ2-2,.,TGTGCCAGTAGTATCACAGGAACAACCGGGGAGCTGTTTTTT,CASSITGTTGELFF
few,TRBV6-1,TRBJ2-1,.,TGTGCCAGCAGTGCTCCGGGAACCGCCTACAATGAGCAGTTCTTC,CASSAPGTAYNEQFF